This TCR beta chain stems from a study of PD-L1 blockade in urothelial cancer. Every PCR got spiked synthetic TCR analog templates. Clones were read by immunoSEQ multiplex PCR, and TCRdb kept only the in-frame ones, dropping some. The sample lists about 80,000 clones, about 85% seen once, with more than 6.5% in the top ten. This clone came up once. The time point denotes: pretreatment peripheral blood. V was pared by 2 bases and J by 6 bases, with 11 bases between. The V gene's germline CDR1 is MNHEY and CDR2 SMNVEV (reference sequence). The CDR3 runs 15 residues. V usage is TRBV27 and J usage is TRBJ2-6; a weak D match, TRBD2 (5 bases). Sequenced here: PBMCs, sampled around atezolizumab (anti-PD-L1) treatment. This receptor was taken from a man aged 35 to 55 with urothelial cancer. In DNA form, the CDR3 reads TGTGCCAGCAGTTTACTAACCGGGGAGGCCAACGTCCTGACTTTC. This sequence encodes CASSLLTGEANVLTF.